The next 23 T cell receptor beta chains were all read from a single sample in a study of blood T cell repertoires in COVID-19. Clones were sequenced by immunoSEQ multiplex PCR, and TCRdb holds only the in-frame ones, with some missing. The profile covers 45,000 to 70,000 clones, with over 70% appearing a single time and less than 20% taken by the ten largest. Sequencing was carried out using peripheral blood. The source is a woman in her forties or fifties with active or convalescent COVID-19.

In the case of this clone: At the DNA level, this CDR3 is encoded by other sequences in the same sample as well. The J gene is TRBJ2-7, the V gene TRBV4-1; no clear D gene. Deletions cut 1 base from V and 0 bases from J, with 4 bases between. There are 13 residues in the CDR3. Germline CDR1 and CDR2: MGHRA and YSYEKL. CDR3 loop: CASSQVSSYEQYF. In DNA form, the CDR3 reads TGCGCCAGCAGCCAAGTCAGCTCCTACGAGCAGTACTTC.

Within the sample, this clone is medium-sized. The chain has TRBV27 and TRBJ2-2; TRBD1 aligns across 8 bases. This CDR3 has 16 amino acids. V lost 7 bases and J lost 2; bases outside the gene matches: 9. Germline assignment: CDR1 MNHEY and CDR2 SMNVEV (reference sequence). The CDR3 DNA is TGTGCCAGCACTTCGGCCGGGACAGGCAACACCGGGGAGCTGTTTTTT. Protein: CASTSAGTGNTGELFF.

The V and J genes are TRBV6-5 and TRBJ2-7; a weak D match, TRBD2 (6 bases). V lost 4 bases to trimming and J lost 4 bases, with 17 bases between them. The CDR3 length is 15 residues. Looked up from germline, CDR1 is MNHEY and CDR2 is SVGAGI. Written as DNA, the CDR3 is TGTGCCAGCAGTTCCCCGGGGACTTCGAGATACGAGCAGTACTTC. This gives the protein CASSSPGTSRYEQYF.

This clone came up once. This chain links TRBV19 with TRBJ1-1; D gene unclear. Germline V gene data show CDR1 as LNHDA and CDR2 as SQIVND (reference sequence). The CDR3 has 13 residues. V lost 8 bases to trimming and J lost 3 bases, with 13 bases between them. The CDR3 DNA reads TGTGCCAGTCGAGAGGGAAGGGACACTGAAGCTTTCTTT. Translated: CASREGRDTEAFF.

The CDR3 nucleotides read TGTGCCAGCAGCCCCAGTGGAGGGGACTCCTACGAGCAGTACTTC. It translates to CASSPSGGDSYEQYF. The J gene is TRBJ2-7, the V gene TRBV7-2, with D maybe TRBD2 (6 bases). The V gene's germline CDR1 is SGHTA and CDR2 FQGNSA. Trimming removed 5 bases from V and 0 bases from J, with 14 bases in between. CDR3 length equals 15 residues.

The gene calls are TRBV4-1 and TRBJ2-5; TRBD2 aligns across 11 bases. The ends lost 3 bases at V and 3 bases at J; junction bases unmatched: 9. This CDR3 is built from 17 residues. CDR1 is MGHRA and CDR2 is YSYEKL in the germline V gene. The CDR3 nucleotides are TGCGCCAGCAGCCAGGGAACTAGCGGGAGAGGAAAAGAGACCCAGTACTTC. It translates to CASSQGTSGRGKETQYF.

This clone has just a few counts. The rearrangement links TRBV27 to TRBJ2-2, with D maybe TRBD1 (6 bases). This CDR3 contains 13 residues. V was pared by 4 bases and J by 6 bases, with 9 bases between. The germline gives CDR1 MNHEY, CDR2 SMNVEV (reference sequence). In nucleotides, the CDR3 is TGTGCCAGCAGTTACAGGGTGTCCGGGGAGCTGTTTTTT. It specifies CASSYRVSGELFF.

The chain uses TRBV11-2 and TRBJ2-2; D gene unclear. The CDR3 covers 12 residues. Per the germline V gene, CDR1 is SGHAT and CDR2 is FQNNGV. V dropped 5 bases and J dropped 3 bases, with 4 bases sitting between them. CDR3 region: CASSPDTGELFF. The DNA of the CDR3 is TGTGCCAGCAGCCCAGACACCGGGGAGCTGTTTTTT.

V usage is TRBV29-1 and J usage is TRBJ1-3; D is uncertain. The CDR3 is made up of 16 amino acids. V lost 6 bases to trimming and J lost 0 bases, with 18 bases between them. Germline assignment: CDR1 SQVTM and CDR2 ANQGSEA. The DNA of the CDR3 is TGCAGCGTCCGAATCCCTGCTAGGTACTCTGGAAACACCATATATTTT. Its translation: CSVRIPARYSGNTIYF. The whole variable domain, remainder taken from reference TRBV29-1 and TRBJ1-3, is SAVISQKPSRDICQRGTSLTIQCQVDSQVTMMFWYRQQPGQSLTLIATANQGSEATYESGFVIDKFPISRPNLTFSTLTVSNMSPEDSSIYLCSVRIPARYSGNTIYFGEGSWLTVV.

The V and J genes are TRBV6-5 and TRBJ1-1; D not certain. Germline assignment: CDR1 MNHEY and CDR2 SVGAGI. CDR3 size: 14 residues. V was clipped by 5 bases and J by 4 bases, with 14 bases between them. CDR3 in DNA: TGTGCCAGCAGTCCGGGGAGGGATACCACTGAAGCTTTCTTT. Translated: CASSPGRDTTEAFF.

This clone was seen ten or more times. This sequence joins TRBV5-6 and TRBJ2-1; 14 nucleotides align to TRBD2. Germline trimming cut 5 bases from V and 7 bases from J; bases unmatched to any gene: 5. The CDR3 consists of 15 residues. Germline assignment: CDR1 SGHDT and CDR2 YYEEEE. Written as DNA, the CDR3 is TGTGCCAGCAGTCGACTAGCGGGAGGGATGAATGAGCAGTTCTTC. Translation: CASSRLAGGMNEQFF.

This chain uses TRBV11-3 with TRBJ2-1; TRBD1 agrees at 7 bases. CDR1 and CDR2 from the germline V gene are SGHNT and YENEEA. CDR3 length: 13 amino acids. V shed 5 bases, J shed 4 bases, and the junction held 2 bases outside the gene matches. CDR3 loop: CASSRGQYNEQFF. The CDR3 region has the DNA TGTGCCAGCAGCCGGGGACAGTACAATGAGCAGTTCTTC.

The V gene is TRBV14, the J gene TRBJ2-7, with TRBD2 matching over 11 bases. The CDR3 sequence is 16 residues long. The germline V gene has CDR1 SGHDN and CDR2 FVKESK. With V trimmed by 3 bases and J by 1 base, 5 bases remained unmatched. The CDR3 DNA reads TGTGCCAGCAGCCAGGGGACTAGCGGACATTCCTACGAGCAGTACTTC. It translates to CASSQGTSGHSYEQYF.

The J gene is TRBJ2-1, the V gene TRBV5-1; 8 positions agree with TRBD1. Germline CDR1 is SGHRS and CDR2 is YFSETQ. This CDR3 spans 14 amino acids. Trimming at V came to 2 bases and at J to 5 bases, leaving 3 bases not matched to a gene. The CDR3 nucleotides are TGCGCCAGCAGCTTTTGGGACAGGAACAATGAGCAGTTCTTC. This sequence encodes CASSFWDRNNEQFF.

This clone was counted between two and nine times. The rearrangement uses TRBV6-1 and TRBJ1-3; D uncertain. This CDR3 comprises 13 residues. With 2 bases removed from V and 1 base from J, the gap between germline ends came to 3 bases. Germline CDR1 reads MNHNS; CDR2 reads SASEGT. The CDR3 DNA is TGTGCCAGCAGTGAATTATCTGGAAACACCATATATTTT. Its translation: CASSELSGNTIYF.

J is TRBJ1-4 and V is TRBV4-1, with D tentatively TRBD1 (6 bases). Germline V gene sequence: CDR1 MGHRA, CDR2 YSYEKL. The CDR3 has 15 residues. Trimming cost V 2 bases and J 8 bases, with 15 bases left between them. Here the CDR3 reads CASSQLQGVFEKLFF. In DNA form, the CDR3 reads TGCGCCAGCAGCCAACTACAGGGAGTTTTCGAAAAACTGTTTTTT.

The V and J genes are TRBV7-9 and TRBJ2-6; D is possibly TRBD1 (5 bases). Germline V gene data show CDR1 as SEHNR and CDR2 as FQNEAQ (reference sequence). This CDR3 has 17 amino acids. V was trimmed by 2 bases and J by 0 bases, leaving 11 bases between them. CDR3 amino acids: CASSLNRPSSGANVLTF. The CDR3 DNA sequence: TGTGCCAGCAGCTTAAACAGGCCAAGCTCTGGGGCCAACGTCCTGACTTTC. Based on the CDR3 plus reference TRBV7-9 and TRBJ2-6, the full variable domain is DTGVSQNPRHKITKRGQNVTFRCDPISEHNRLYWYRQTLGQGPEFLTYFQNEAQLEKSRLLSDRFSAERPKGSFSTLEIQRTEQGDSAMYLCASSLNRPSSGANVLTFGAGSRLTVL.

V is TRBV4-2 and J is TRBJ1-1, with 7 bases lining up with TRBD1. V lost 3 bases to trimming and J lost 4 bases; unmatched junction nucleotides: 8. Germline-derived CDR1 and CDR2 are LGHNA and YNFKEQ. The length of the CDR3 is 15 residues. The CDR3 is CASSQGSRGPTEAFF. DNA for the CDR3: TGTGCCAGCAGCCAGGGCTCAAGGGGGCCCACTGAAGCTTTCTTT.

The rearrangement joins TRBV27 to TRBJ1-1; 8 positions agree with TRBD1. The CDR3 length is 13 residues. Germline V gene data show CDR1 as MNHEY and CDR2 as SMNVEV (reference sequence). V lost 5 bases, J lost 4 bases, and 3 bases stayed unmatched. Here the CDR3 reads CASSRDRGTEAFF. The CDR3 bases are TGTGCCAGCAGTCGAGACAGGGGCACTGAAGCTTTCTTT.

The chain has TRBV19 and TRBJ1-4, with 9 nucleotides matching TRBD1. The CDR3 loop spans 15 amino acids. V shed 7 bases and J 5 bases; nucleotides not matched to a gene: 8. Germline CDR1 LNHDA, CDR2 SQIVND (reference sequence). CDR3 in amino acids: CASIGRDRANEKLFF. The CDR3 DNA is TGTGCCAGTATCGGCCGGGACAGGGCAAATGAAAAACTGTTTTTT.

This chain links TRBV27 with TRBJ1-3; unclear D gene. The germline V and J ends were trimmed by 2 bases and 3 bases, with 11 bases remaining between them. The CDR3 loop spans 15 amino acids. The germline gives CDR1 MNHEY, CDR2 SMNVEV (reference sequence). Here the CDR3 DNA reads TGTGCCAGCAGTTTAAACGGAGCCGGTGGAAACACCATATATTTT. Its translation: CASSLNGAGGNTIYF.

J is TRBJ2-3 and V is TRBV5-1, with D tentatively TRBD1 (5 bases). CDR1 and CDR2 from the germline V gene are SGHRS and YFSETQ. This CDR3 region has 15 residues. V lost 2 bases and J 1 base, leaving 11 bases between the germline ends. CDR3 protein: CASSFAGMGTDTQYF. For the CDR3, the DNA is TGCGCCAGCAGCTTTGCAGGGATGGGCACAGATACGCAGTATTTT. Together with reference TRBV5-1 and TRBJ2-3, the CDR3 gives the full variable domain: KAGVTQTPRYLIKTRGQQVTLSCSPISGHRSVSWYQQTPGQGLQFLFEYFSETQRNKGNFPGRFSGRQFSNSRSEMNVSTLELGDSALYLCASSFAGMGTDTQYFGPGTRLTVL.

The rearrangement joins TRBV3-1 (or the pseudogene TRBV3-2) to TRBJ2-1; 12 positions agree with TRBD2. This CDR3 comprises 15 residues. V lost 2 bases to trimming and J lost 8 bases; unmatched junction nucleotides: 4. Germline-derived CDR1 and CDR2 are LGHDT and YNNKEL (reference sequence). This CDR3 reads CASSQRLAGVDEQFF. CDR3 DNA sequence: TGTGCCAGCAGCCAACGACTAGCGGGAGTCGATGAGCAGTTCTTC.